This T cell receptor beta chain is drawn from a study of read filtering for tumor transcriptome and immune sequencing. Study information: IR-seq gave about 3.5 to 10.27 million TCR reads per sample; RNA-seq gave about 80 to 1273.

The library was built from 400 ng RNA with molecular barcoded adaptors for alpha/delta and beta/gamma chains. One entry per CDR3 protein results from TCRdb running MiXCR on the reads. The sample comprises over 25,000 distinct CDR3 sequences, roughly 14% of which are singletons, and 44% rests with the top ten. This clonotype was recorded at least ten times. Its antigen is as yet unknown. Findings and caveats of the study: Without single-read clonotypes, shared clonotype proportions correlated more between IR-seq and RNA-seq.

Germline loops: CDR1 ENHRY, CDR2 SYGVKD. The V and J ends lost 3 bases and 4 bases respectively, with 17 bases between them. CDR3 length: 16 residues. Specimen: a population of CD138-negative cells sorted from bone marrow. This TCR came from a donor at least 40 years old with multiple myeloma. The chain recombines TRBV10-3 with TRBJ2-3, with D hard to call. Here the CDR3 reads CAISDYTSAEADTQYF. For the CDR3, the DNA is TGTGCCATCAGTGACTACACAAGTGCCGAGGCAGATACGCAGTATTTT.